This TCR beta chain was identified in a study of shared clonotypes between healthy human individuals. The overall study: Each donor's CD4 naive and CD4 memory cells filled three plates apiece, CD8 naive two, and CD8 memory one.

From CD4+ cells came CD45RA+ naive and CD45RA-negative memory subsets. On sorted subsets, replicate PCRs used about 200 ng DNA, or about 30,000 T cell genomes. Assay: immunoSEQ multiplex PCR; the TCRdb copy retains only in-frame clones and omits some. Found here are 900,000 to 1,200,000 clones, around 78% of them singletons; the top ten hold 0.5% to 0.65%. The germline V gene encodes CDR1 SGHTS and CDR2 YDEGEE. The ends lost 4 bases at V and 2 bases at J; junction bases unmatched: 5. The CDR3 spans 15 residues. The TCR comes from a young man in good health. Some clones in this sample may be carry-over from other donors' samples. Material for sequencing was memory CD4+ T cells from PBMCs. The sample's subset: CD45RA-negative fraction. V gene TRBV5-8 combines with J gene TRBJ1-4, with TRBD1 identical over 7 bases. CDR3 DNA sequence: TGTGCCAGCAGCAGTGACAGGGCTACTAATGAAAAACTGTTTTTT. This encodes CASSSDRATNEKLFF.